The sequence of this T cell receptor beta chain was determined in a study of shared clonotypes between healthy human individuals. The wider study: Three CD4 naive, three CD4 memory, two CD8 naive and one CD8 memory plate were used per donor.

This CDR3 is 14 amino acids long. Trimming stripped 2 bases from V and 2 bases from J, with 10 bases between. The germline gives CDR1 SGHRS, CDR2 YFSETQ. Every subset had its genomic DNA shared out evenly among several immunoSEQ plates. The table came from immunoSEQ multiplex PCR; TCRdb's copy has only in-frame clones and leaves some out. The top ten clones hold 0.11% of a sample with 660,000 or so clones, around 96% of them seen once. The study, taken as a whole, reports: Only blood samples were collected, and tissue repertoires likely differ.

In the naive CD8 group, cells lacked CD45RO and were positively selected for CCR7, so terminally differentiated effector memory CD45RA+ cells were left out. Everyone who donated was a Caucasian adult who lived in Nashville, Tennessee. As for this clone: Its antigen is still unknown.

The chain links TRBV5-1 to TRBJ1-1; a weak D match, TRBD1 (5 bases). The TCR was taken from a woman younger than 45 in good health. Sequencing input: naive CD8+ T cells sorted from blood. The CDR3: CASSFGAFNTEAFF. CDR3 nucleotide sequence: TGCGCCAGCAGCTTTGGGGCATTTAACACTGAAGCTTTCTTT.